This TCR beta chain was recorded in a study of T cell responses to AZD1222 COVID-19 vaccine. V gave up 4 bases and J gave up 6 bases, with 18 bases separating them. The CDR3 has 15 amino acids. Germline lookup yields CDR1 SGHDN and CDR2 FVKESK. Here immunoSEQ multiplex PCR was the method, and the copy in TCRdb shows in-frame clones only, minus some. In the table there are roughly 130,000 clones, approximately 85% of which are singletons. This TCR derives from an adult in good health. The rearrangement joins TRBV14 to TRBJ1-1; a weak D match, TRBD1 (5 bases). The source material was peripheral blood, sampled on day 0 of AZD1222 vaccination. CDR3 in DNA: TGTGCCAGCAGCCTGCAAGTCAGGGTAGGGCCTGAAGCTTTCTTT. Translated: CASSLQVRVGPEAFF.